The clone carrying this T cell receptor (beta chain) was picked up one time. As yet, its antigen is unknown. The CDR3 loop spans 15 amino acids. Germline-derived CDR1 and CDR2 are MNHEY and SMNVEV (reference sequence). Primers: 60 Vbeta forward and 13 Jbeta reverse. Assay: immunoSEQ multiplex PCR; the TCRdb copy retains only in-frame clones and omits some. The sample yields about 140,000 clones, roughly 80% seen once. This entry comes from a study of cytomegalovirus exposure and HLA in healthy donors. General study findings and limits: Researchers reported in a later analysis that common viral pathogens appeared linked to several top clusters.

The chain carries TRBV27 and TRBJ2-7; possibly TRBD1 for D (7 bases). Sequenced sample: PBMCs. This receptor was identified in a woman in her forties or fifties in good health and CMV-seropositive. The DNA for the CDR3 is TGTGCGACGCGCTCAACGGGGGCAGGGGGGTACGAGCAGTACTTC. Amino acids: CATRSTGAGGYEQYF.